These T cell receptor beta chains were read from a single sample in a study of blood T cell repertoires in COVID-19. Assay used: immunoSEQ multiplex PCR; TCRdb lists only in-frame clones, some missing. Of 100,000 or so clones in the sample, about 90% were seen once. What was sequenced was peripheral blood. Receptors were obtained from a man aged 18 to 29 with acute or convalescent COVID-19. Both conserved end residues are trimmed from each CDR3. Fields, in order: V gene, J gene, CDR3 protein.

>TRBV19|TRBJ1-4
ASSIGGAANEKLF
>TRBV6-1|TRBJ1-6
ASSEAADSPLH
>TRBV6-2/TRBV6-3|TRBJ1-1
ASSYSDSRVGNTEAF
>TRBV2|TRBJ1-3
ASRSGSGNTIY
>TRBV5-1|TRBJ2-1
ASSAGLAGVTSSYNEQF
>TRBV9|TRBJ1-2
ASSEGGPNYGYT
>TRBV19|TRBJ2-6
ASSPLTGLSGANVLT
>TRBV7-2|TRBJ1-2
ASTNNYGYT
>TRBV5-5|TRBJ1-2
ASSRSVTGGYT
>TRBV5-1|TRBJ2-2
ASSLGSGELF
>TRBV7-6|TRBJ1-3
ASSSGLDGGNTIY
>TRBV4-2|TRBJ2-7
ASSQGLSYEQY
>TRBV10-2|TRBJ1-1
ASRGQVNTEAF
>TRBV6-5|TRBJ2-5
ASRLGLAQETQY
>TRBV11-3|TRBJ2-7
ASSYRQDTFYEQY
>TRBV24-1|TRBJ2-2
ATGGPGELF
>TRBV11-2|TRBJ1-2
ASSLDRQGYGYT
>TRBV3-1/TRBV3-2|TRBJ2-5
ASSFRRQYQETQY
>TRBV6-4|TRBJ1-1
ASSERLNTEAF
>TRBV5-1|TRBJ1-1
ASSLRTGAPEAF
>TRBV30|TRBJ1-3
AWSYTSGNTIY
>TRBV11-2|TRBJ1-1
ASSSSGTGNTEAF
>TRBV24-1|TRBJ2-1
ATSDGGSSGGKYNEQF
>TRBV5-4|TRBJ1-2
ASSLPESRGYT
>TRBV11-2|TRBJ1-2
ASCSLVRGINYGYT
>TRBV20-1|TRBJ2-7
SASTSGSEQY
>TRBV19|TRBJ2-1
ASSGTSGGLAYNEQF
>TRBV27|TRBJ2-7
ASSLNRYYEQY
>TRBV5-1|TRBJ1-3
ASSPGQGVDSGNTIY
>TRBV18|TRBJ2-7
ASSLSRDSYEQY
>TRBV19|TRBJ1-1
ASRGQMNTEVF
>TRBV6-5|TRBJ2-5
ASSRTTSGEGTQY
>TRBV5-1|TRBJ2-7
ASSYVGGTYEQY
>TRBV24-1|TRBJ1-5
ATSDLTGFQPQH
>TRBV5-1|TRBJ2-2
ASSSPGTGELF
>TRBV5-1|TRBJ2-7
ASSLGGPSGSHEQY